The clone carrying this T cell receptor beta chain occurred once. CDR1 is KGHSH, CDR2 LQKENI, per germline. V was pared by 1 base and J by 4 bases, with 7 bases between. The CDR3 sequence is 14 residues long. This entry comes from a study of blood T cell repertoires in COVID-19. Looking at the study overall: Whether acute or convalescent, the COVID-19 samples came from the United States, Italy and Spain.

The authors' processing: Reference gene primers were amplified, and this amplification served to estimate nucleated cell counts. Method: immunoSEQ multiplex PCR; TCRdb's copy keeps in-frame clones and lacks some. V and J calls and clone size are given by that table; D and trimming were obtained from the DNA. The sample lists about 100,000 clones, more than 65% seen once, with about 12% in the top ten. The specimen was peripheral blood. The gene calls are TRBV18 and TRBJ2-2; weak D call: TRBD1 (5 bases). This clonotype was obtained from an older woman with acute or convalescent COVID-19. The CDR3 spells CASSPQGPTGELFF. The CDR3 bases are TGTGCCAGCTCACCACAGGGGCCCACCGGGGAGCTGTTTTTT.